This T cell receptor beta chain was observed in a study of regulatory T cells in long-lasting Graves disease. Library construction for TCR beta used iRepertoire HTBI primers and Arm-PCR of CDR3 regions. TCRdb processed the multiplex PCR reads anew with MiXCR; each CDR3 protein has one entry. The sample includes 550,000 to 650,000 distinct CDR3 sequences, approximately 16% of them seen just once. This clonotype has more than one count but fewer than ten. Germline CDR1 and CDR2: PRHDT and FYEKMQ (reference sequence). The CDR3 spans 13 residues. Trimming took off 5 bases at V and 7 bases at J, with 14 bases between the two ends. The time point here: newly diagnosed GD, antithyroid drugs for less than 3 months. RNA extracted from PBMCs served as the sequencing template. These sequences were also reported in another study, on T cells in Graves' hyperthyroidism and ophthalmopathy.

The sequences come from peripheral blood mononuclear cells (PBMCs), collected at new diagnosis, from a patient treated with antithyroid drugs. The gene calls are TRBV13 and TRBJ1-1; possibly TRBD1 for D (6 bases). This clonotype was obtained from a man aged 18 to 35 with Graves disease. In DNA, the CDR3 is TGTGCCAGCAGCATCCCGGACAGCCATGAAGCTTTCTTT. Its protein is CASSIPDSHEAFF.